This T cell receptor (beta chain) was retrieved from a study of cytomegalovirus exposure and HLA in healthy donors. Study context: A later analysis reported the 90 to 150 validation repertoires used the same platform as the roughly 700 first-cohort repertoires.

The method was immunoSEQ multiplex PCR; TCRdb's version includes in-frame clones alone and lacks a portion of them. This sample carries about 330,000 clones, about nine tenths of them seen once, and the ten largest clones take about 1%. There are a few counts of this clone. Its specificity is not known. This CDR3 is also generated by other DNA sequences in the sample. Germline CDR1 LNHNV, CDR2 YYDKDF (reference sequence). Trimming stripped 0 bases from V and 2 bases from J, with 5 bases between. The CDR3 is made up of 14 amino acids. The validation cohort, a group of more than 95 subjects, included the donors and was separate from the roughly 600-subject first cohort. Study-level points and caveats: Cytomegalovirus status was reportedly diagnosed by the classifier with high specificity and sensitivity. According to the study, roughly 160 TCR beta chains were cytomegalovirus-associated.

The chain employs TRBV15 and TRBJ1-5; D gene unclear. This receptor was identified in a woman aged 25 to 39 in good health and CMV-seropositive. The source material was PBMCs. The CDR3 loop is CATSRDRGNQPQHF. CDR3 sequence (DNA): TGTGCCACCAGCAGAGATCGGGGCAATCAGCCCCAGCATTTT.